This T cell receptor beta chain was captured in a study of T cells after posttransplantation cyclophosphamide. Busulfan-fludarabine conditioning, marrow transplant, and cyclophosphamide on days +3 and +4 were administered. The V gene lost 2 bases and the J gene lost 2 bases, with 9 bases spanning the gap. The V gene's germline CDR1 is SGHAT and CDR2 FQNNGV. The CDR3 totals 15 residues. Only in-frame clones appear in the TCRdb table, and some are missing; sequencing was by immunoSEQ multiplex PCR. The sample yields some 4,300 clones, over 65% seen once. The genes are TRBV11-2 and TRBJ1-4; weak D call: TRBD1 (6 bases). The TCR was taken from a male patient aged 35 to 55 who received an allogeneic stem cell transplant from a related donor, was CMV-positive, and had acute and chronic GVHD. Some T cells here may be from the graft donor. This sample comprised PBMCs, obtained after allogeneic stem cell transplant with posttransplant cyclophosphamide. CDR3 in amino acids: CASSLQGWTNEKLFF. The CDR3 DNA is TGTGCCAGCAGCTTACAGGGGTGGACTAATGAAAAACTGTTTTTT.